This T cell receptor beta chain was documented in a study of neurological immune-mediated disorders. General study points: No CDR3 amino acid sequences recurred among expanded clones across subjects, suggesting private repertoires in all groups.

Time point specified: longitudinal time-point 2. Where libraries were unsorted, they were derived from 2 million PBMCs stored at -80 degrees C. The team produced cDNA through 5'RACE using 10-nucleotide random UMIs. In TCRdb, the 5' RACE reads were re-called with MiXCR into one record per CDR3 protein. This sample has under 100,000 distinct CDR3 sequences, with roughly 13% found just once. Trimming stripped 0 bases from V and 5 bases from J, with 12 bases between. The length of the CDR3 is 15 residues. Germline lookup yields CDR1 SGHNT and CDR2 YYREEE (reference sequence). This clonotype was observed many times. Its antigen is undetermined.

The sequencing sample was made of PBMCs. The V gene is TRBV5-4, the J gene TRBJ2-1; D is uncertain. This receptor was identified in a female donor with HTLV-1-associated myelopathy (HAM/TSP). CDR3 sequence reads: CASSLGMGFNNEQFF. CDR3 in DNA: TGTGCCAGCAGCTTGGGGATGGGGTTTAACAATGAGCAGTTCTTC.